Listed here is a single T cell receptor beta chain. Its target is not known. This record comes from a study of cytomegalovirus exposure and HLA in healthy donors. Study results and caveats: One later analysis reportedly identified an Asian-associated ancestry cluster that showed fewer N-insertions than the approximately 600-donor mean. While the bulk of TCR sequences proved rare, some public TCRs turned up in many donors.

With 60 Vbeta and 13 Jbeta primers, the PCR was carried out. Repertoires were generated with immunoSEQ multiplex PCR, while TCRdb's copy carries only in-frame clones and drops some. The repertoire holds about 130,000 clones, with 74% as singletons. Sequencing used PBMCs. The TCR originated in a man aged 35 to 55 in good health and CMV-seropositive.

The CDR3 DNA sequence: TGTGCCAGCAGCTTAAGGTTTTGGGACAGGGTACGTCAGCCCCAGCATTTT. Translation gives CASSLRFWDRVRQPQHF. The gene calls are TRBV7-4 and TRBJ1-5; 9 nucleotides line up with TRBD1. The CDR3 has 17 residues. V lost 2 bases to trimming and J lost 6 bases; unmatched junction nucleotides: 11. Germline CDR1 SGHVT, CDR2 SQSDAQ.